The 8 T cell receptor beta chains below all came from one sample that was sequenced in a study of control samples from healthy donors and cancer patients. Clones were read by immunoSEQ multiplex PCR, and TCRdb kept only the in-frame ones, dropping some. This sample has 80,000 to 100,000 clones, with around nine tenths found just once. Sequencing input: blood. These receptors originate from a human donor in good health. The donor label of this sample is uncertain.

This rearrangement joins TRBV25-1 to TRBJ1-5; weak D call: TRBD1 (6 bases). The V end lost 2 bases, the J end lost 7 bases, and 15 bases lay between the germline ends. The length of the CDR3 is 15 residues. Looked up from germline, CDR1 is MGHDK and CDR2 is SYGVNS. Here the CDR3 reads CASSEGGAPAQPQHF. DNA of the CDR3: TGTGCCAGCAGTGAAGGGGGGGCCCCCGCACAGCCCCAGCATTTT.

V and J are TRBV15 and TRBJ1-5, with 7 bases identical to TRBD1. The trim removed 7 bases at V and 1 base at J, leaving 4 bases unmatched. CDR1 is LNHNV, CDR2 YYDKDF, per germline (reference sequence). The CDR3 length is 14 residues. The CDR3 DNA follows: TGTGCCACCACTGAGACAGGGAGCAATCAGCCCCAGCATTTT. This codes for CATTETGSNQPQHF. Using reference TRBV15 and TRBJ1-5 for the parts outside the CDR3, the full variable domain is DAMVIQNPRYQVTQFGKPVTLSCSQTLNHNVMYWYQQKSSQAPKLLFHYYDKDFNNEADTPDNFQSRRPNTSFCFLDIRSPGLGDTAMYLCATTETGSNQPQHFGDGTRLSIL.

The rearrangement links TRBV7-9 to TRBJ2-7, with 11 bases fitting TRBD2. The CDR3 runs to 15 residues. Losses at the gene ends were 2 bases for V and 5 bases for J; bases not matched to a gene: 5. Per germline, CDR1 SEHNR and CDR2 FQNEAQ (reference sequence). CDR3 nucleotides: TGTGCCAGCAGCTTACCTAGCGGGGGGCGTCACGAGCAGTACTTC. Its translation: CASSLPSGGRHEQYF.

In its sample, this clone was seen a few times. For the CDR3, the DNA is TGTGCCAGTAGTCGCAACACAGGGGCGACCAAATATTCACCCCTCCACTTT. It specifies CASSRNTGATKYSPLHF. V and J are TRBV19 and TRBJ1-6, with TRBD1 identical over 7 bases. The germline gives CDR1 LNHDA, CDR2 SQIVND (reference sequence). The V segment lost 5 bases and the J segment 8 bases; nucleotides outside the gene matches: 15. This CDR3 contains 17 residues.

J is TRBJ2-7 and V is TRBV6-5; no clear D. This CDR3 region has 13 residues. V was pared by 2 bases and J by 2 bases, with 7 bases between. Germline lookup yields CDR1 MNHEY and CDR2 SVGAGI. The CDR3 spells CASSYEVAYEQYF. The CDR3 DNA reads as TGTGCCAGCAGTTACGAGGTGGCCTACGAGCAGTACTTC.

The chain is built from TRBV7-2 and TRBJ1-6; 7 nucleotides match TRBD1. The CDR3 sequence is 15 residues long. The J segment lost 7 bases and the V segment lost 5 bases, leaving 8 bases of the junction unmatched. Germline V CDR1 and CDR2: SGHTA, FQGNSA. The CDR3 DNA is TGTGCCAGCAGCGGAATGACAGGGTTCAATTCACCCCTCCACTTT. This translates into CASSGMTGFNSPLHF. The full variable domain, in which reference TRBV7-2 and TRBJ1-6 provide the parts outside the CDR3, is GAGVSQSPSNKVTEKGKDVELRCDPISGHTALYWYRQSLGQGLEFLIYFQGNSAPDKSGLPSDRFSAERTGGSVSTLTIQRTQQEDSAVYLCASSGMTGFNSPLHFGNGTRLTVT.

This chain joins TRBV5-1 and TRBJ2-6, with D possibly TRBD1 on 6 matching bases. The germline V and J ends were trimmed by 3 bases and 0 bases, with 13 bases remaining between them. The CDR3 runs to 17 residues. The V gene's germline CDR1 is SGHRS and CDR2 YFSETQ. The CDR3 nucleotides read TGCGCCAGCAGCTCCGGACAGACCAGCTCTGGGGCCAACGTCCTGACTTTC. It yields the protein CASSSGQTSSGANVLTF.

This chain connects TRBV5-1 to TRBJ2-6, with D hard to call. Germline CDR1 SGHRS, CDR2 YFSETQ. The CDR3 consists of 15 residues. V was clipped by 4 bases and J by 0 bases, with 8 bases between them. The CDR3 nucleotides are TGCGCCAGCAGCCAACGGAGCTCTGGGGCCAACGTCCTGACTTTC. Its protein is CASSQRSSGANVLTF.